Listed below are T cell receptor beta chains from one sample, sequenced in a study of cytomegalovirus exposure and HLA in healthy donors. Produced via immunoSEQ multiplex PCR; TCRdb's table is partial and in-frame only. Counted here are 150,000 to 200,000 clones, roughly 78% occurring once; the ten biggest clones make up approximately 13%. Sequencing was done on a sample of PBMCs. The receptors stem from a woman between 45 and 65 years old in good health and CMV-seropositive. Each CDR3 is given with its conserved first and last residue. The order of the fields is J gene, clone size, D gene, V gene, CDR3 DNA, CDR3 protein. D genes are given only for firm matches. Only some rows state a clone size, as once, few, many or a class for expanded clones.

>TRBJ1-1|few|.|TRBV30
TGTGCCTGGAGGCCAGGGGAAGACACTGAAGCTTTCTTT
CAWRPGEDTEAFF
>TRBJ2-1|.|.|TRBV7-8
TGTGCCAGCAGCTTAGAACGGAATGAGCAGTTCTTC
CASSLERNEQFF
>TRBJ2-7|.|TRBD1|TRBV6-1
TGTGCCAGCAGGGACAGGGGGTACGAGCAGTACTTC
CASRDRGYEQYF
>TRBJ1-2|few|.|TRBV7-2
TGTGCCAGCAGCACACAGGTCTTCTATGGCTACACCTTC
CASSTQVFYGYTF
>TRBJ2-2|.|TRBD1|TRBV9
TGTGCCAGCAGTCTAAGGGGACAGGGTACCGCCGGGGAGCTGTTTTTT
CASSLRGQGTAGELFF
>TRBJ2-7|once|TRBD2|TRBV11-2
TGTGCCAGCACCGGGGGAGGGTCCTACGAGCAGTACTTC
CASTGGGSYEQYF
>TRBJ2-3|.|.|TRBV7-3
TGTGCCAGCAGCCCCGGACAGTTTATCGTGGATACGCAGTATTTT
CASSPGQFIVDTQYF
>TRBJ1-1|.|TRBD1|TRBV18
TGTGCCAGCTCAAGCAGGGGGCGGGACACTGAAGCTTTCTTT
CASSSRGRDTEAFF
>TRBJ1-6|.|.|TRBV19
TGTGCCAGTAGTATAGGACAAAATTCACCCCTCCACTTT
CASSIGQNSPLHF
>TRBJ2-6|.|.|TRBV15
TGTGCCTCCATGACAGGTCCTCTCTCTGGGGCCAACGTCCTGACTTTC
CASMTGPLSGANVLTF
>TRBJ1-1|.|.|TRBV7-9
TGTGCCAGCAGGGGACTAATGAACACTGAAGCTTTCTTT
CASRGLMNTEAFF
>TRBJ2-5|.|.|TRBV19
TGTGCCAGTAGCAGGACAGTCCAAGAGACCCAGTACTTC
CASSRTVQETQYF
>TRBJ1-1|once|.|TRBV6-1
TGTGCCAGCAGTGACAGGGTGAACACTGAAGCTTTCTTT
CASSDRVNTEAFF
>TRBJ2-5|.|.|TRBV9
TGTGCCAGCAGCGTTGGGGGGGAGACCCAGTACTTC
CASSVGGETQYF
>TRBJ2-1|once|.|TRBV5-1
TGCGCCAGCAGCGAATCAGGGGGGATGGGTTACAATGAGCAGTTCTTC
CASSESGGMGYNEQFF
>TRBJ1-2|.|.|TRBV19
TGTGCCAGTATGAGGCAGGGAAGGGACTATGGCTACACCTTC
CASMRQGRDYGYTF
>TRBJ2-1|.|.|TRBV5-1
TGCGCCAGCAGCTTGGCCGGGGGACGGAGGAACAATGAGCAGTTCTTC
CASSLAGGRRNNEQFF
>TRBJ1-4|.|.|TRBV25-1
TGTGCCAGCACCCCCCCTGAGGAAACTAATGAAAAACTGTTTTTT
CASTPPEETNEKLFF
>TRBJ2-7|once|TRBD1|TRBV6-5
TGTGCCAGCAGAGCGTCTGGACAGGGGAGCTACGAGCAGTACTTC
CASRASGQGSYEQYF
>TRBJ2-7|.|.|TRBV6-6
TGTGCCAGCTCCAGGGGCACCTACGAGCAGTACTTC
CASSRGTYEQYF
>TRBJ1-6|once|.|TRBV7-9
TGTGCCAGCAGCTCGACAGGAATGGCCTATAATTCACCCCTCCACTTT
CASSSTGMAYNSPLHF
>TRBJ1-5|few|TRBD1|TRBV6-5
TGTGCCAGCAGTTCTCTGACAGGGGTGAATCAGCCCCAGCATTTT
CASSSLTGVNQPQHF
>TRBJ1-5|.|.|TRBV6-5
TGTGCCAGCAGTGAGTCAGGCCGCTATCAGCCCCAGCATTTT
CASSESGRYQPQHF
>TRBJ2-2|.|.|TRBV5-1
TGCGCCAGCAGCTTGGACCCCCGAACAACGTCCGGGGAGCTGTTTTTT
CASSLDPRTTSGELFF
>TRBJ1-6|few|TRBD1|TRBV7-9
TGTGCCAGCAGCCTCGGGACAGGAATTTCACCCCTCCACTTT
CASSLGTGISPLHF
>TRBJ1-1|few|.|TRBV4-1
TGCGCCAGCAGCCAACAGGGGATGGGCACTGAAGCTTTCTTT
CASSQQGMGTEAFF
>TRBJ2-1|.|TRBD2|TRBV6-1
TGTGCCAGCAGTGAATTCCGACTAGCGGACAATGGGCAGTTCTTC
CASSEFRLADNGQFF
>TRBJ2-3|.|TRBD2|TRBV27
TGTGCCAGCAGTTTTGCCAGCGGGGGGCCTAGCACAGATACGCAGTATTTT
CASSFASGGPSTDTQYF
>TRBJ2-5|.|TRBD2|TRBV5-1
TGCGCCAGCAGGAGTTTGGGACTAGCGGGGGGTCAAGAGACCCAGTACTTC
CASRSLGLAGGQETQYF
>TRBJ1-1|.|TRBD1|TRBV5-1
TGCGCCAGCAGCATCGGGACAGGGAGGCGGGGAGGAACTGAAGCTTTCTTT
CASSIGTGRRGGTEAFF
>TRBJ2-1|.|.|TRBV29-1
TGCAGCGTTGAACGAGGGGGAAGGGGCAATGAGCAGTTCTTC
CSVERGGRGNEQFF
>TRBJ2-7|.|TRBD1|TRBV5-6
TGTGCCAGCAGCTTGGTGGACAGGGGGTTATACGAGCAGTACTTC
CASSLVDRGLYEQYF
>TRBJ1-2|.|.|TRBV6-5
TGTGCCAGCAGTTACTCCGAGGGCCCCTATGGCTACACCTTC
CASSYSEGPYGYTF
>TRBJ1-2|.|.|TRBV6-6
TGTGCCAGCAGCGATTCTGTAGGCAGCGCTAACTATGGCTACACCTTC
CASSDSVGSANYGYTF
>TRBJ2-5|few|TRBD2|TRBV7-8
TGTGCCAGCAGCTCCCTAGCGGTTCAAGAGACCCAGTACTTC
CASSSLAVQETQYF
>TRBJ1-2|.|TRBD1|TRBV9
TGTGCCAGCAGCGAGGGGGGACAGGGTTATGGCTACACCTTC
CASSEGGQGYGYTF
>TRBJ1-5|.|TRBD1|TRBV5-6
TGTGCCAGCAGCATCTGGGACAGGGGACTCCAGCCCCAGCATTTT
CASSIWDRGLQPQHF
>TRBJ2-1|.|TRBD2|TRBV29-1
TGCAGCGTTTCGCCGGGCCGGGGGGATGAGCAGTTCTTC
CSVSPGRGDEQFF
>TRBJ2-7|.|TRBD2|TRBV10-3
TGTGCCATCAGTGAAGTGGGGGGGGGCGAGCAGTACTTC
CAISEVGGGEQYF
>TRBJ1-1|.|.|TRBV30
TGTGCCTGGAGCCGTCGGGAGGAAGCTTTCTTT
CAWSRREEAFF
>TRBJ1-2|.|TRBD1|TRBV29-1
TGCAGCGCGACAGGGGTGGGCGGCTACACCTTC
CSATGVGGYTF